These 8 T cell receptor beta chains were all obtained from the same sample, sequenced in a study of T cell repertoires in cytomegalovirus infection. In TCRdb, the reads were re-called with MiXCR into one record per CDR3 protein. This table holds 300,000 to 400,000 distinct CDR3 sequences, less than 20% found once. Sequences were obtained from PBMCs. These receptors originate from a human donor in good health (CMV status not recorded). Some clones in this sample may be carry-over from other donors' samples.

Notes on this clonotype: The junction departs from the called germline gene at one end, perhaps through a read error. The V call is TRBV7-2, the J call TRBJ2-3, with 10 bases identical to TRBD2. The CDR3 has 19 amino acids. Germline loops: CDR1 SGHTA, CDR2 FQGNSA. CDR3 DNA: TGTGCCAGCACCTTATTGCCCCCAACAGCGGGGGGGACGTCAGATACGCAGTATTTT. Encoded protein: CASTLLPPTAGGTSDTQYF.

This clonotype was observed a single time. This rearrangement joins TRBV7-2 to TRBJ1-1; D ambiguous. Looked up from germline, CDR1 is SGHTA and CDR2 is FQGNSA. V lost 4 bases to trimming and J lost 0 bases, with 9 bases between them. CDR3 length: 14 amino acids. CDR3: CASSSAFMNTEAFF. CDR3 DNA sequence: TGTGCCAGCAGCTCCGCTTTCATGAACACTGAAGCTTTCTTT. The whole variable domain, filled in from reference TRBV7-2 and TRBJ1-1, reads GAGVSQSPSNKVTEKGKDVELRCDPISGHTALYWYRQSLGQGLEFLIYFQGNSAPDKSGLPSDRFSAERTGGSVSTLTIQRTQQEDSAVYLCASSSAFMNTEAFFGQGTRLTVV.

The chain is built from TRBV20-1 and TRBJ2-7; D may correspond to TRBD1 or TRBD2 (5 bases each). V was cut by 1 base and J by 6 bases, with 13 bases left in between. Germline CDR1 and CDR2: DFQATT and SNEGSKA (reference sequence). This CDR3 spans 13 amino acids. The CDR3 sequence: CSARGGTMGEQYF. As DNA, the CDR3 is TGCAGTGCTAGAGGGGGGACGATGGGCGAGCAGTACTTC.

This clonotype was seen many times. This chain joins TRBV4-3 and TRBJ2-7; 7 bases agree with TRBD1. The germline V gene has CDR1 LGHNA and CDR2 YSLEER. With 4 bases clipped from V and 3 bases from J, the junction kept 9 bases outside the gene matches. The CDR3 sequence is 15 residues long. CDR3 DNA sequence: TGCGCCAGCAGCCGGATTCCCGGGACAGACTACGAGCAGTACTTC. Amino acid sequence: CASSRIPGTDYEQYF.

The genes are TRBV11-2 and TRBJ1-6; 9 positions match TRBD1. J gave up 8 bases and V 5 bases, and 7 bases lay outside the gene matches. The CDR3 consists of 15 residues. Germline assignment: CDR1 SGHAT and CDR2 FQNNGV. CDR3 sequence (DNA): TGTGCCAGCAGCACCAACCGGGACAGGGATTCACCCCTCCACTTT. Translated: CASSTNRDRDSPLHF. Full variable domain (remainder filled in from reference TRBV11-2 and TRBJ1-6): EAGVAQSPRYKIIEKRQSVAFWCNPISGHATLYWYQQILGQGPKLLIQFQNNGVVDDSQLPKDRFSAERLKGVDSTLKIQPAKLEDSAVYLCASSTNRDRDSPLHFGNGTRLTVT.

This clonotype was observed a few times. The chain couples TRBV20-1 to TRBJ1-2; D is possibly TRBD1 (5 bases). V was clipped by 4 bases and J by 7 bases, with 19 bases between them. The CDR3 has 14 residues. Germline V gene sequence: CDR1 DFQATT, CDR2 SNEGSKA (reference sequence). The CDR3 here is CSAKTGTPPFGYTF. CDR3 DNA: TGCAGTGCTAAAACCGGGACTCCGCCCTTTGGCTACACCTTC.

In DNA form, the CDR3 reads TGTGCCAGCAGCTTGCTGACAGGATCTAACTATGGCTACACCTTC. This gives the protein CASSLLTGSNYGYTF. This chain links TRBV5-6 with TRBJ1-2, with D perhaps TRBD1 (6 bases). V was clipped by 1 base and J by 0 bases, with 10 bases between them. The CDR3 totals 15 residues. CDR1 is SGHDT and CDR2 is YYEEEE in the germline V gene.

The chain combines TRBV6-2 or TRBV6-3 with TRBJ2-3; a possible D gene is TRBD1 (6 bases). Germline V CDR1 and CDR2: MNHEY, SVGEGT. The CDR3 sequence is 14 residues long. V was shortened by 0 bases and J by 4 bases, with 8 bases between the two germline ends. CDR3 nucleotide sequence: TGTGCCAGCAGTTACTCCGAGGGGGCAGATACGCAGTATTTT. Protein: CASSYSEGADTQYF.